This T cell receptor beta chain was recorded in a study of blood T cell repertoires in COVID-19. Whole-study context: PBMCs, B-cell-depleted T cells, or T cells were the source of the cDNA or gDNA that made up the material.

Only in-frame clones appear in the TCRdb table, and some are missing; sequencing was by immunoSEQ multiplex PCR. The data show tens of thousands of clones, approximately 82% seen once. CDR1 is SQVTM and CDR2 is ANQGSEA in the germline V gene. Trimming pared 7 bases from V and 8 bases from J, leaving 17 bases between. The CDR3 extends over 13 amino acids. The sample taken for sequencing was peripheral blood. The receptor was derived from a man aged 50-60 years with active or convalescent COVID-19. The V and J genes are TRBV29-1 and TRBJ1-4; possible D gene TRBD1, 5 bases. CDR3 loop: CSGGAGRNEKLFF. The DNA for the CDR3 is TGCAGCGGCGGGGCAGGGAGGAACGAAAAACTGTTTTTT.